The 28 T cell receptor beta chains below all came from one sample that was sequenced in a study of T cells expressing NK-cell markers. Each CDR3 protein gets one entry in TCRdb, which reprocessed the 5' RACE reads and gives no DNA. Here the sample table reports 150,000 to 200,000 distinct CDR3 sequences. Sequencing was done on a sample of blood T cells: a sorted CD56 or NKG2C T cell subset, CD4+ or CD8+ T cells, or bulk PBMC T cells (not recorded which). The origin of the receptors is a man aged 18-69 years in good health.

CDR3 amino acids: CSARDADGGALDTQYF. The V and J genes are TRBV20-1 and TRBJ2-3; TCRdb picks TRBD1, but there is no DNA to check that call. CDR3 length: 16 amino acids. Germline values: CDR1 DFQATT, CDR2 SNEGSKA (reference sequence).

This rearrangement joins TRBV6-5 to TRBJ1-2; TCRdb selects TRBD1, and the lack of DNA leaves this call unchecked. The CDR3 is 16 residues long. Germline V gene sequence: CDR1 MNHEY, CDR2 SVGAGI. CDR3 region: CASSYLGQGNWYGYTF.

This chain uses TRBV11-2 with TRBJ2-7; the D call from TCRdb, TRBD1, cannot be confirmed without DNA. The CDR3 is 14 amino acids. Looked up from germline, CDR1 is SGHAT and CDR2 is FQNNGV. CDR3 sequence: CASGGQGPIHEQYF.

This rearrangement joins TRBV11-2 to TRBJ2-5. Germline assignment: CDR1 SGHAT and CDR2 FQNNGV. CDR3 length: 16 residues. The CDR3 sequence: CASSLVASGGQETQYF.

The chain employs TRBV24-1 and TRBJ1-2. From germline, CDR1 is KGHDR and CDR2 SFDVKD. The CDR3 is 14 amino acids. CDR3 sequence: CATSDEEFNYGYTF.

CDR3 region: CASSPTRNTEAFF. V and J are TRBV6-2 or TRBV6-3 and TRBJ1-1. The CDR3 has 13 residues. Per the germline V gene, CDR1 is MNHEY and CDR2 is SVGEGT.

The rearrangement uses TRBV7-8 and TRBJ2-7; the D call of TRBD1 rests on TCRdb alone, since no DNA is present to check it. CDR1 and CDR2 (germline): SGHVS, FQNEAQ. This CDR3 has 17 residues. The CDR3 is CASSLVSRTAFPYEQYF.

This sequence joins TRBV7-2 and TRBJ2-3; TCRdb designates TRBD1, a call that cannot be tested without DNA. The CDR3 totals 17 residues. The germline gives CDR1 SGHTA, CDR2 FQGNSA. The CDR3 protein is CASSPVGGGGAADTQYF.

The V gene is TRBV3-1, the J gene TRBJ2-1; TCRdb lists TRBD2, though no DNA is available to test this call. Germline V gene lookup returns CDR1 LGHDT and CDR2 YNNKEL (reference sequence). This CDR3 is built from 16 residues. The CDR3 reads CASSHSGLAGGDEQFF.

The chain employs TRBV7-9 and TRBJ2-7; there is no DNA to check the TCRdb D call of TRBD1. Germline V gene sequence: CDR1 SEHNR, CDR2 FQNEAQ (reference sequence). This CDR3 region has 15 residues. CDR3: CASSSPQGLKGEQYF.

This rearrangement joins TRBV4-2 to TRBJ2-5; TCRdb returns TRBD2, unconfirmable since there is no DNA. This CDR3 is 17 amino acids long. CDR1 is LGHNA, CDR2 YNFKEQ, per germline. CDR3 region: CASSQDSGTSGQETQYF.

V gene TRBV5-6 combines with J gene TRBJ2-1; TCRdb indicates TRBD1, and absent DNA this call remains unverified. Germline V gene data show CDR1 as SGHDT and CDR2 as YYEEEE. CDR3 length: 16 residues. The CDR3 reads CASSWAGGQEYNEQFF.

The V call is TRBV27, the J call TRBJ2-1; TCRdb names TRBD1, which stays unverified in the absence of DNA. Germline CDR1 and CDR2: MNHEY and SMNVEV (reference sequence). This CDR3 comprises 14 residues. The CDR3 loop is CASTTDAGGNEQFF.

The chain combines TRBV27 with TRBJ2-5; TCRdb picks TRBD2, but there is no DNA to check that call. Germline CDR1 and CDR2: MNHEY and SMNVEV (reference sequence). This CDR3 region has 15 residues. This chain's CDR3 is CASSNSGGYQETQYF.

The chain links TRBV7-2 to TRBJ2-1; TCRdb picks TRBD2, but there is no DNA to check that call. CDR1 and CDR2 (germline): SGHTA, FQGNSA. The CDR3 loop spans 15 amino acids. The CDR3 loop is CASRAGTSGYNEQFF.

The V and J genes are TRBV2 and TRBJ2-7. In germline, CDR1 is SNHLY, CDR2 FYNNEI. This CDR3 is built from 17 residues. CDR3 in amino acids: CASSEGPFSGSSYEQYF.

The chain is built from TRBV7-9 and TRBJ2-2; the D call from TCRdb, TRBD1, cannot be confirmed without DNA. The CDR3 sequence is 16 residues long. Germline CDR1 and CDR2: SEHNR and FQNEAQ (reference sequence). The CDR3 sequence is CASSSRPTGNTGELFF.

The J gene is TRBJ2-7, the V gene TRBV5-1; checking the TCRdb D call of TRBD1 is not possible without DNA. The CDR3 sequence is 15 residues long. In germline, CDR1 is SGHRS, CDR2 YFSETQ. This CDR3 is CASSLRTGSAYEQYF.

This chain connects TRBV7-6 to TRBJ2-1; TCRdb's assignment of TRBD2 cannot be checked, as there is no DNA. This CDR3 spans 15 amino acids. The germline gives CDR1 SGHVS, CDR2 FNYEAQ. CDR3 protein: CASSLTSGGFHEQFF.

This chain connects TRBV19 to TRBJ2-7. Germline loops: CDR1 LNHDA, CDR2 SQIVND (reference sequence). The CDR3 has 14 residues. The CDR3 loop reads CASSEGRVSYEQYF.

The chain employs TRBV6-1 and TRBJ2-7; TCRdb outputs TRBD1, but without DNA this stays unchecked. This CDR3 region has 17 residues. CDR1 is MNHNS and CDR2 is SASEGT in the germline V gene. The CDR3 reads CASSEILGPLMGYEQYF.

The chain is built from TRBV11-2 and TRBJ2-5; absent DNA, TCRdb's TRBD2 call cannot be checked. Germline V gene sequence: CDR1 SGHAT, CDR2 FQNNGV. CDR3 length: 17 residues. The CDR3 spells CASSLIFGTSYEETQYF.

The rearrangement links TRBV3-1 to TRBJ2-7; TCRdb's D call of TRBD2 is untestable without DNA. The CDR3 is 19 amino acids. Germline-derived CDR1 and CDR2 are LGHDT and YNNKEL (reference sequence). Here the CDR3 reads CASSQVTGGQRGSSYEQYF.

This chain's CDR3 is CASSEQGLADTGELFF. V usage is TRBV10-1 and J usage is TRBJ2-2; no DNA is available, so the TRBD2 call from TCRdb remains unchecked. The CDR3 has 16 amino acids. Germline CDR1 and CDR2: WNHNN and SYGVQD (reference sequence).

The gene calls are TRBV11-2 and TRBJ1-1. Germline assignment: CDR1 SGHAT and CDR2 FQNNGV. This CDR3 is built from 17 residues. The CDR3 reads CASSPGPGRAVNTEAFF. Variable domain in full (rest from reference TRBV11-2 and TRBJ1-1): EAGVAQSPRYKIIEKRQSVAFWCNPISGHATLYWYQQILGQGPKLLIQFQNNGVVDDSQLPKDRFSAERLKGVDSTLKIQPAKLEDSAVYLCASSPGPGRAVNTEAFFGQGTRLTVV.

This chain connects TRBV2 to TRBJ2-1; lacking DNA, the TRBD2 call made by TCRdb goes unchecked. From germline, CDR1 is SNHLY and CDR2 FYNNEI. The CDR3 is 17 amino acids. CDR3 loop: CASSGLYSGGSYNEQFF. Full variable domain (missing parts from reference TRBV2 and TRBJ2-1): EPEVTQTPSHQVTQMGQEVILRCVPISNHLYFYWYRQILGQKVEFLVSFYNNEISEKSEIFDDQFSVERPDGSNFTLKIRSTKLEDSAMYFCASSGLYSGGSYNEQFFGPGTRLTVL.

This chain links TRBV28 with TRBJ1-1; no DNA is available, so the TRBD1 call from TCRdb remains unchecked. The CDR3 contains 13 residues. The germline gives CDR1 MDHEN, CDR2 SYDVKM. The CDR3 reads CASSFGGLTEAFF.

The rearrangement joins TRBV2 to TRBJ1-1; TCRdb picks TRBD1, but there is no DNA to check that call. CDR3 length: 12 amino acids. Germline V lookup: CDR1 SNHLY, CDR2 FYNNEI. The CDR3 is CASRGGLAEAFF. The whole variable domain, remainder taken from reference TRBV2 and TRBJ1-1, is EPEVTQTPSHQVTQMGQEVILRCVPISNHLYFYWYRQILGQKVEFLVSFYNNEISEKSEIFDDQFSVERPDGSNFTLKIRSTKLEDSAMYFCASRGGLAEAFFGQGTRLTVV.